This TCR beta chain was observed in a study of T cells in Graves' hyperthyroidism and ophthalmopathy. The investigators amplified TCR beta CDR3 regions from RNA transcripts. The TCR CDR3 was amplified in a first-round RT-PCR using the HTBI primer set. TCRdb called the multiplex PCR reads again in MiXCR, with one record for every CDR3 protein. The repertoire holds about 360,000 distinct CDR3 sequences, with less than 15% as singletons. J lost 5 bases, V lost 7 bases, and 5 bases had no gene match. Per germline, CDR1 ENHRY and CDR2 SYGVKD. The CDR3 extends over 13 amino acids. The sample holds many counts of this clonotype.

Sequencing was carried out using blood. The chain has TRBV10-3 and TRBJ1-1; 9 bases are a match to TRBD1. The receptor's source is a young man with Graves' hyperthyroidism that later progressed to Graves' ophthalmopathy. The CDR3 DNA reads TGTGCCATCACCCCGGACAGGGGTACTGAAGCTTTCTTT. Amino acid sequence: CAITPDRGTEAFF.